A selection of T cell receptor beta chains follows, all from one sample in a study of post-analysis software for immune sequencing data. MiXCR was run by TCRdb on the PCR reads, yielding one entry per CDR3 protein. The sample yields hundreds of thousands of distinct CDR3 sequences, about 44% seen once. The sequenced material came from blood. The receptors derive from a girl between 5 and 17 years old with multiple sclerosis. Each CDR3 is given with its conserved first and last residue.

j_call v_call cdr3_aa
TRBJ2-7 TRBV11-2 CASSRNPPRDRGSYEQYF
. TRBV18 CASSQGRKSYEQYF
TRBJ2-1 TRBV18 CASSPWAENNEQFF
TRBJ2-5 TRBV6-2/TRBV6-3 CASSYGYKTGSRKEQYF
TRBJ2-1 TRBV5-1 CASSPLAMGGVDEQFF
TRBJ2-3 TRBV5-1 CASSLGLLAGLSTDTQYF
TRBJ2-4 TRBV5-1 CASSFQGGKNIQYF
TRBJ2-1 TRBV7-3 CASSLSTSGSYNEQFF
. TRBV20-1 CSARKRDTYWGGEQYF
TRBJ2-7 TRBV5-1 CASSPTDRDLYEQYF
TRBJ1-2 TRBV7-4 CASSFGHLYGYTF
TRBJ2-2 TRBV6-6 CASSSGGVGTGELFF
TRBJ1-2 TRBV12-3/TRBV12-4 CASSLGRRTTDADYGYTF
TRBJ2-3 TRBV10-3 CASNGQGGDTQYF
TRBJ1-6 TRBV7-9 CASSPGSSPLHF
TRBJ1-5 TRBV6-1 CASSEATGGQPQHF
TRBJ2-1 TRBV7-9 CASSLAGTHPEQFF
TRBJ2-7 TRBV27 CASKLGHGTGFYEQYF
. TRBV20-1 CSALPPTSGTNEQYF
TRBJ1-5 TRBV27 CASSPWPGGGGLSNQPQHF
TRBJ2-5 TRBV10-3 CAIKENSQAETQYF
TRBJ2-5 TRBV9 CASSPGTSQETQYF
TRBJ2-7 TRBV20-1 CSASSNGLAGMSYNEQYF
TRBJ2-1 TRBV5-1 CASSRTDNEQFF
TRBJ1-1 TRBV5-1 CASSLPNAGGAAFF
TRBJ1-1 TRBV7-2 CASSPYGGGTNTEAFF
TRBJ2-5 TRBV7-8 CASSLRSLAGTETQYF
TRBJ2-3 TRBV6-6 CASSFPGQGLSTDTQYF
. TRBV7-2 CASSLVEGARYEQYF
TRBJ2-1 TRBV7-2 CASSLAGSAENSYNEQFF
TRBJ2-1 TRBV12-3/TRBV12-4 CASSPGLNEQFF
TRBJ2-3 TRBV20-1 CSAPTDSHEDTQYF
TRBJ1-2 TRBV5-1 CASSQEGSLGYTF
TRBJ2-1 TRBV7-2 CASRAGGTSNEQFF
TRBJ2-5 TRBV7-8 CASSLRRGRETQYF
TRBJ2-5 TRBV12-3/TRBV12-4 CASSALLQETQYF
TRBJ2-7 TRBV7-9 CASSSGLAVNYEQYF
TRBJ2-1 TRBV5-6 CASSLWQYNEQFF
TRBJ2-7 TRBV5-1 CASNPAGTGAAGEQYF
TRBJ2-1 TRBV20-1 CSARFDNEQFF
TRBJ2-1 TRBV29-1 CSGTSVNNEQFF
TRBJ2-1 TRBV20-1 CSARVGLAGGSLYNEQFF
TRBJ2-1 TRBV6-1 CASSQEPGGSYNEQFF
TRBJ2-3 TRBV5-1 CASRTYSTDTQYF
TRBJ2-1 TRBV20-1 CSASLVDEQFF
TRBJ2-1 TRBV20-1 CSARGDRGRGEQFF